This entry lists 21 T cell receptor beta chains sequenced from one sample in a study of cytomegalovirus exposure and HLA in healthy donors. Vbeta (60) and Jbeta (13) primers were used in the PCR. TCRdb keeps only in-frame clones here, not all; method: immunoSEQ multiplex PCR. In the table there are approximately 90,000 clones, 76% of which are singletons. What was sequenced was PBMCs. Source of these receptors: a man aged 40-55 years in good health and CMV-seronegative.

The chain links TRBV7-3 to TRBJ1-2; tentatively, D is TRBD1 (6 bases). Germline V gene lookup returns CDR1 SGHTA and CDR2 FQGTGA. This CDR3 has 13 amino acids. The V end lost 5 bases, the J end lost 8 bases, and 15 bases lay between the germline ends. In DNA, the CDR3 is TGTGCCAGCAGCCCTAACAGGGATGGAGGCTACACCTTC. Its protein product is CASSPNRDGGYTF.

The V and J genes are TRBV5-4 and TRBJ2-3; D perhaps matches TRBD2 (6 bases). This CDR3 spans 12 amino acids. Germline V gene lookup returns CDR1 SGHNT and CDR2 YYREEE (reference sequence). CDR3: CVGGDELNTQYF. The CDR3 DNA is TGTGTTGGCGGGGATGAGTTGAATACGCAGTATTTT.

The chain uses TRBV5-8 and TRBJ1-2; D is uncertain. The CDR3 loop spans 12 amino acids. V was trimmed by 0 bases and J by 8 bases, leaving 8 bases between them. The germline gives CDR1 SGHTS, CDR2 YDEGEE. CDR3 DNA sequence: TGTGCCAGCAGCTTGGGGCCTTGGGGCTACACCTTC. Amino acid sequence: CASSLGPWGYTF.

This clone was observed a handful of times. CDR3 loop: CASSRTGTGAPQHF. The CDR3 DNA follows: TGTGCCAGCTCACGAACCGGGACAGGGGCGCCCCAGCATTTT. The chain carries TRBV18 and TRBJ1-5, with 10 bases aligning to TRBD1. The CDR3 totals 14 residues. The germline V gene encodes CDR1 KGHSH and CDR2 LQKENI. Germline trimming cut 4 bases from V and 9 bases from J; bases unmatched to any gene: 6. The whole variable domain, remainder taken from reference TRBV18 and TRBJ1-5, is NAGVMQNPRHLVRRRGQEARLRCSPMKGHSHVYWYRQLPEEGLKFMVYLQKENIIDESGMPKERFSAEFPKEGPSILRIQQVVRGDSAAYFCASSRTGTGAPQHFGDGTRLSIL.

In this sample, this clone turned up once. The gene calls are TRBV18 and TRBJ1-6, with D perhaps matching TRBD1 (6 bases). The CDR3 covers 15 residues. The germline gives CDR1 KGHSH, CDR2 LQKENI. The germline V and J ends were trimmed by 2 bases and 7 bases, with 12 bases remaining between them. CDR3 sequence reads: CASSPEQGWNSPLHF. CDR3 sequence (DNA): TGTGCCAGCTCACCAGAACAGGGTTGGAATTCACCCCTCCACTTT.

This clone came up a few times. This chain joins TRBV7-9 and TRBJ2-3; D is ambiguous. V lost 0 bases, J lost 2 bases, and 12 bases lay in between. CDR3 length: 16 residues. CDR1 SEHNR and CDR2 FQNEAQ come from the germline V gene (reference sequence). The CDR3 coding sequence is TGTGCCAGCAGCTTAGCGGCCAGAGGTGACACAGATACGCAGTATTTT. As protein: CASSLAARGDTDTQYF. The variable domain in full, completed from reference TRBV7-9 and TRBJ2-3, reads DTGVSQNPRHKITKRGQNVTFRCDPISEHNRLYWYRQTLGQGPEFLTYFQNEAQLEKSRLLSDRFSAERPKGSFSTLEIQRTEQGDSAMYLCASSLAARGDTDTQYFGPGTRLTVL.

This chain uses TRBV5-6 with TRBJ1-5, with D maybe TRBD1 (6 bases). V lost 1 base and J lost 4, with 15 bases in between. The CDR3 is 16 residues long. CDR1 is SGHDT, CDR2 YYEEEE, per germline. In nucleotides, the CDR3 is TGTGCCAGCAGCTTGAAGTGGGACACGTTAAATCAGCCCCAGCATTTT. This encodes CASSLKWDTLNQPQHF.

This clone was detected only a few times. The V and J genes are TRBV19 and TRBJ1-4, with 7 bases fitting TRBD1. This CDR3 is built from 16 residues. V was pared by 3 bases and J by 4 bases, with 8 bases of the junction left unmatched. In germline, CDR1 is LNHDA, CDR2 SQIVND (reference sequence). CDR3 bases: TGTGCCAGTAGTATCTCCCGGACAGGACTTAATGAAAAACTGTTTTTT. Translated: CASSISRTGLNEKLFF.

The chain recombines TRBV30 with TRBJ1-4, with TRBD1 matching over 7 bases. V dropped 2 bases and J dropped 12; count of bases not matched to a gene: 6. The CDR3 extends over 12 amino acids. Germline loops: CDR1 GTSNPN, CDR2 SVGIG (reference sequence). The CDR3, as DNA: TGTGCCTGGAGTACAGGGGCGGGTCAACTGTTTTTT. It is translated as CAWSTGAGQLFF.

The chain links TRBV19 to TRBJ2-7, with 9 bases aligning to TRBD1. V lost 0 bases, J lost 4 bases, and 4 bases stayed unmatched. In germline, CDR1 is LNHDA, CDR2 SQIVND (reference sequence). The CDR3 extends over 15 amino acids. CDR3 nucleotides: TGTGCCAGTAGTATAGATCTAGGGACAGGGTACGAGCAGTACTTC. This encodes CASSIDLGTGYEQYF. Based on the CDR3 plus reference TRBV19 and TRBJ2-7, the full variable domain is DGGITQSPKYLFRKEGQNVTLSCEQNLNHDAMYWYRQDPGQGLRLIYYSQIVNDFQKGDIAEGYSVSREKKESFPLTVTSAQKNPTAFYLCASSIDLGTGYEQYFGPGTRLTVT.

The rearrangement links TRBV6-5 to TRBJ2-7; D is perhaps TRBD1 (6 bases). V was trimmed by 5 bases and J by 9 bases, leaving 17 bases between them. Per the germline V gene, CDR1 is MNHEY and CDR2 is SVGAGI. This CDR3 is 13 amino acids long. CDR3 residues: CASSPPQGFSQYF. In DNA form, the CDR3 reads TGTGCCAGCAGTCCCCCTCAGGGGTTTTCGCAGTACTTC.

This clone was observed a handful of times. V gene TRBV19 combines with J gene TRBJ2-7; D call uncertain. The V end lost 3 bases, the J end lost 0 bases, and 12 bases lay between the germline ends. The CDR3 has 15 amino acids. Germline V CDR1 and CDR2: LNHDA, SQIVND (reference sequence). The CDR3 coding sequence is TGTGCCAGTAGTATTACACATCAAGTCTCCTACGAGCAGTACTTC. Translated, it gives CASSITHQVSYEQYF.

This rearrangement joins TRBV6-6 to TRBJ2-7; TRBD1 is a possible D gene (5 bases). V was trimmed by 0 bases and J by 0 bases, leaving 9 bases between them. Germline values: CDR1 MNHNY, CDR2 SVGAGI (reference sequence). The CDR3 is 15 amino acids. The CDR3 here is CASSYSQARSYEQYF. The CDR3 DNA follows: TGTGCCAGCAGTTACTCACAGGCCCGCTCCTACGAGCAGTACTTC.

The chain couples TRBV11-2 to TRBJ2-5; D ambiguous. Trimming shortened V by 3 bases and J by 1 base, and 18 bases separated the two germline ends. Germline lookup yields CDR1 SGHAT and CDR2 FQNNGV. This CDR3 spans 17 amino acids. The CDR3 DNA reads TGTGCCAGCAGCTTCAGTACCGCGGCGGAACCCCAAGAGACCCAGTACTTC. It codes for CASSFSTAAEPQETQYF.

V is TRBV25-1 and J is TRBJ2-2, with TRBD1 identical over 9 bases. Unmatched junction bases numbered 9, after V lost 6 bases and J lost 4 bases. The CDR3 length is 16 residues. CDR1 and CDR2 from the germline V gene are MGHDK and SYGVNS. In DNA form, the CDR3 reads TGTGCCAGCAGCCCCCTCGGGACAGGGAGCACCGGGGAGCTGTTTTTT. It codes for CASSPLGTGSTGELFF. The variable domain in full, completed from reference TRBV25-1 and TRBJ2-2, reads EADIYQTPRYLVIGTGKKITLECSQTMGHDKMYWYQQDPGMELHLIHYSYGVNSTEKGDLSSESTVSRIRTEHFPLTLESARPSHTSQYLCASSPLGTGSTGELFFGEGSRLTVL.

The chain carries TRBV19 and TRBJ1-2, with 9 bases fitting TRBD1. V shed 3 bases, J shed 8 bases, and the junction held 4 bases outside the gene matches. CDR1 is LNHDA and CDR2 is SQIVND in the germline V gene (reference sequence). The CDR3 sequence is 13 residues long. DNA of the CDR3: TGTGCCAGTAGTATTACAGGGGGCGACGGCTACACCTTC. It encodes CASSITGGDGYTF. Complete variable domain (other parts from reference TRBV19 and TRBJ1-2): DGGITQSPKYLFRKEGQNVTLSCEQNLNHDAMYWYRQDPGQGLRLIYYSQIVNDFQKGDIAEGYSVSREKKESFPLTVTSAQKNPTAFYLCASSITGGDGYTFGSGTRLTVV.

This clone showed up just a few times. This chain joins TRBV6-4 and TRBJ2-1; 8 bases line up with TRBD2. Germline CDR1 is MRHNA and CDR2 is SNTAGT. The CDR3 has 14 residues. Trimming at V came to 5 bases and at J to 3 bases, leaving 3 bases not matched to a gene. The CDR3 region has the DNA TGTGCCAGCAGTCTTAGCGGGGACTACAATGAGCAGTTCTTC. It codes for CASSLSGDYNEQFF.

This clone has more than one count but fewer than ten. The J gene is TRBJ1-6, the V gene TRBV14, with TRBD1 identical over 9 bases. The germline V gene has CDR1 SGHDN and CDR2 FVKESK. V trimming: 4 bases; J trimming: 9 bases; junction bases outside the gene matches: 7. This CDR3 is built from 15 residues. DNA of the CDR3: TGTGCCAGCAGCCTAACCGGGACAGGGACTTCACCCCTCCACTTT. This encodes CASSLTGTGTSPLHF.

The chain is built from TRBV7-3 and TRBJ1-1, with 9 bases lining up with TRBD1. Trimming took 3 bases from V and 11 from J; bases not matched to a gene: 7. This CDR3 region has 13 residues. Germline CDR1 reads SGHTA; CDR2 reads FQGTGA. This chain's CDR3 is CASSFTDRGSAFF. CDR3 coding DNA: TGTGCCAGCAGCTTCACAGACAGGGGGTCTGCTTTCTTT.

V and J are TRBV9 and TRBJ1-3, with D unclear. V was shortened by 2 bases and J by 2 bases, with 8 bases between the two germline ends. CDR3 length: 14 amino acids. Germline V lookup: CDR1 SGDLS, CDR2 YYNGEE. CDR3 protein: CASSVPSPGNTIYF. The DNA for the CDR3 is TGTGCCAGCAGCGTCCCCTCTCCTGGAAACACCATATATTTT.

The V call is TRBV7-3, the J call TRBJ2-2; no definite D call. V gave up 1 base and J gave up 0 bases, with 9 bases separating them. Germline V CDR1 and CDR2: SGHTA, FQGTGA. The CDR3 has 16 residues. The CDR3 bases are TGTGCCAGCAGCTTAAGCCTGGCTGCGAACACCGGGGAGCTGTTTTTT. Translation gives CASSLSLAANTGELFF.